Listed below are T cell receptor beta chains from one sample, sequenced in a study of shared clonotypes between healthy human individuals. The table came from immunoSEQ multiplex PCR; TCRdb's copy has only in-frame clones and leaves some out. This sample carries some 2,100,000 clones, roughly 91% of them seen once, and the ten largest clones take more than 1.5%. Sequenced input: naive CD8+ T cells from PBMCs. The receptors shown here come from a man aged 18-30 years in good health. Some clones in this sample may be carry-over from other donors' samples. Each CDR3 is given with its conserved first and last residue. A D gene is named only where the DNA matches it firmly.

V: TRBV6-1; D: .; J: TRBJ1-1; CDR3: CASSGRRGDTEAFF
V: TRBV7-9; D: TRBD2; J: TRBJ2-7; CDR3: CASSFSGSVREQYF
V: TRBV14; D: .; J: TRBJ1-1; CDR3: CASSQVRDMNTEAFF
V: TRBV6-1; D: TRBD2; J: TRBJ2-7; CDR3: CASSEAFGVAGVYEQYF
V: TRBV6-5; D: TRBD1; J: TRBJ1-4; CDR3: CASRARTGQNEKLFF
V: TRBV7-2; D: .; J: TRBJ2-6; CDR3: CASSLAPGQLSSGANVLTF
V: TRBV7-3; D: .; J: TRBJ1-1; CDR3: CASSFLRGTEAFF
V: TRBV19; D: TRBD1; J: TRBJ2-7; CDR3: CASKGQGIFEQYF
V: TRBV19; D: .; J: TRBJ2-7; CDR3: CASSIRGGTYEQYF
V: TRBV4-2; D: TRBD1; J: TRBJ2-2; CDR3: CASSPRTGKGAGTGELFF
V: TRBV27; D: .; J: TRBJ2-7; CDR3: CASSSYGYEQYF
V: TRBV7-8; D: TRBD2; J: TRBJ2-3; CDR3: CASSLTSDLDTQYF
V: TRBV28; D: TRBD1; J: TRBJ1-4; CDR3: CASRGRDRSNEKLFF
V: TRBV29-1; D: .; J: TRBJ1-1; CDR3: CSVAPGRGTEAFF
V: TRBV28; D: TRBD2; J: TRBJ2-5; CDR3: CASSPSGGETQYF
V: TRBV5-6; D: .; J: TRBJ1-2; CDR3: CASSYSDYGYTF
V: TRBV10-3; D: .; J: TRBJ1-1; CDR3: CAISEPGGVKDTEAFF
V: TRBV6-5; D: .; J: TRBJ1-3; CDR3: CASRPDGSGNTIYF
V: TRBV19; D: TRBD2; J: TRBJ2-3; CDR3: CASTDGLAGVRDTQYF
V: TRBV5-6; D: .; J: TRBJ2-1; CDR3: CASSPSNSYNEQFF
V: TRBV6-1; D: .; J: TRBJ1-2; CDR3: CASSDAPVWGNFDYTF
V: TRBV27; D: TRBD1; J: TRBJ1-2; CDR3: CASSYPSGQGADGYTF
V: TRBV5-1; D: TRBD2; J: TRBJ2-3; CDR3: CASSTGLAGTDTQYF
V: TRBV6-1; D: .; J: TRBJ2-7; CDR3: CASSEAPRQSSYEQYF
V: TRBV7-2; D: .; J: TRBJ2-5; CDR3: CASSLSSPGTWQETQYF
V: TRBV19; D: TRBD2; J: TRBJ2-2; CDR3: CASSAGAGELFF
V: TRBV7-9; D: .; J: TRBJ2-7; CDR3: CASSEAAGAGYEQYF
V: TRBV18; D: .; J: TRBJ2-7; CDR3: CASSPGIRDDEQYF
V: TRBV15; D: .; J: TRBJ1-3; CDR3: CATSRDFGGLTGNTIYF
V: TRBV5-3; D: .; J: TRBJ2-7; CDR3: CARSLARLHYEQYF
V: TRBV30; D: .; J: TRBJ2-3; CDR3: CAWSGAVSTDTQYF
V: TRBV4-1; D: .; J: TRBJ2-5; CDR3: CASSQDLSGAIRETQYF
V: TRBV7-2; D: .; J: TRBJ2-1; CDR3: CASSEPPDPIDNEQFF
V: TRBV28; D: .; J: TRBJ2-7; CDR3: CASSFPGGGYEQYF
V: TRBV27; D: .; J: TRBJ2-1; CDR3: CASAVRRADSSYNEQFF
V: TRBV6-1; D: .; J: TRBJ1-2; CDR3: CASSEGADYGYTF
V: TRBV15; D: .; J: TRBJ1-3; CDR3: CATSRVADDTIYF
V: TRBV19; D: TRBD2; J: TRBJ2-3; CDR3: CASRTGPPLAGVADTQYF
V: TRBV14; D: TRBD1; J: TRBJ1-2; CDR3: CASSLGDRVYGYTF